This T cell receptor beta chain was captured by sequencing in a study of T-cell reconstitution after alpha-beta-depleted transplantation in children. Researchers prepared the TCRbeta library using unique molecular identifiers, the study reports. TCRdb redid the calling of the PCR reads with MiXCR, one entry per CDR3 protein. The sample has 250,000 to 350,000 distinct CDR3 sequences; more than 8% are singletons. The CDR3 consists of 15 residues. V lost 5 bases to trimming and J lost 6 bases; unmatched junction nucleotides: 8. The germline CDR1 and CDR2 sequences are KGHSH and LQKENI. This clonotype was recorded a few times.

This receptor was taken from a human donor who donated a stem cell graft to a child with SCID. The specimen was PBMCs from the stem cell graft donor, collected from the stem cell graft. The chain combines TRBV18 with TRBJ2-1; 9 positions match TRBD1. CDR3: CASSYRTGDSNEQFF. DNA of the CDR3: TGTGCCAGCTCATATCGGACAGGGGATTCCAATGAGCAGTTCTTC.